This is a list of T cell receptor beta chains from one sample in a study of shared T cell receptors in the human thymus. Profiling relied on immunoSEQ multiplex PCR, and the TCRdb table lists in-frame clones only, not all of them. This repertoire shows hundreds of thousands of clones, 88% found once; its top ten account for approximately 0.01%. These records were also assigned to another study, of human thymus T cells.

Sequencing was performed on thymocytes. These receptors came from a boy under three years old with a congenital heart defect. CDR3s include the opening cysteine and the closing phenylalanine or tryptophan. A D gene is named only where the DNA matches it firmly. Not every row has a clone size; where given, it reads once, few, many or a size class.

j_call clone_size d_call v_call cdr3_nt cdr3_aa
TRBJ1-4 . . TRBV19 TGTGCCAGTAACTCAAAGGCAGGGTCGATCGCAACTAATGAAAAACTGTTTTTT CASNSKAGSIATNEKLFF
TRBJ2-5 . . TRBV27 TGTGCCAGCAGTTTATCGGCGGGACAGTCCCCCGGAGAGACCCAGTACTTC CASSLSAGQSPGETQYF
TRBJ2-7 . . TRBV11-1 TGTGCCAGCAGCTTAGTCGAGGGAATAACGCCCTACGAGCAGTACTTC CASSLVEGITPYEQYF
TRBJ2-5 . TRBD1 TRBV4-2 TGTGCCAGCAGCCAGATCGACAGGGGATGGGGAGAGACCCAGTACTTC CASSQIDRGWGETQYF
TRBJ2-7 . TRBD2 TRBV5-4 TGTGCCAGCAGCTTTCCCCAGGTGGCTAGCGGTTACGAGCAGTACTTC CASSFPQVASGYEQYF
TRBJ1-1 . TRBD1 TRBV7-2 TGTGCCAGCAGCTTAGGGACAGGGCCCACTGAAGCTTTCTTT CASSLGTGPTEAFF
TRBJ2-3 . TRBD1 TRBV10-3 TGTGCCATCAGTGAGGGGGGAGAGGGGGCCGATACGCAGTATTTT CAISEGGEGADTQYF
TRBJ2-1 . . TRBV4-3 TGCGCCAGCAGCCAAGCCTGGGTAGCGCCGTGCTCCTACAATGAGCAGTTCTTC CASSQAWVAPCSYNEQFF
TRBJ2-7 once . TRBV28 TGTGCCAGCTCCCAGGGGAGGCGGGAGATGTACGAGCAGTACTTC CASSQGRREMYEQYF
TRBJ2-7 . TRBD2 TRBV10-2 TGCGCCAGCAGCGACGGGACTAGCGGGAGAAGTCGCAACGAGCAGTACTTC CASSDGTSGRSRNEQYF
TRBJ2-7 . . TRBV6-1 TGTGCCAGCAGTTTCGAGGGGGTTGAATACGAGCAGTACTTC CASSFEGVEYEQYF
TRBJ2-3 . TRBD2 TRBV9 TGTGCCAGCAGCCCCCGGGGGAGGGCGAAAGATACGCAGTATTTT CASSPRGRAKDTQYF
TRBJ1-4 . TRBD1 TRBV4-1 TGCGCCAGCAGCCTTGGACAGGGGGGTGAAAAACTGTTTTTT CASSLGQGGEKLFF
TRBJ2-7 . . TRBV18 TGTGCCAGCTCTCCTACCCGGAGGCTGGTCTCCGATGCCTACGAGCAGTACTTC CASSPTRRLVSDAYEQYF
TRBJ2-5 . . TRBV30 TGTGCCTGGAGTTTTCACCCGATTAGGGGAGAGACCCAGTACTTC CAWSFHPIRGETQYF
TRBJ2-7 once TRBD2 TRBV29-1 TGCAGCGTTGAAGGCCCTGGCCAGGGCGGGAGGCAGTACTTC CSVEGPGQGGRQYF
TRBJ2-7 . TRBD1 TRBV5-6 TGTGCCAGCAGCGGCGGACAGGGGTCCTACGAGCAGTACTTC CASSGGQGSYEQYF
TRBJ1-1 . TRBD1 TRBV5-1 TGCGCCAGCAGCAGCTTACAGGGGGACACTGAAGCTTTCTTT CASSSLQGDTEAFF
TRBJ1-1 . TRBD1 TRBV19 TGTGCCAGTACCGGGACAGGGGGGACTGAAGCTTTCTTT CASTGTGGTEAFF
TRBJ2-7 . TRBD1 TRBV28 TGTGCCAGCAGTTTGATAGACAGGGATAACGAGCAGTACTTC CASSLIDRDNEQYF
TRBJ2-5 . TRBD2 TRBV30 TGTGCCTGGAGTCTAAGGACTAGCGGGAGGGCCGGCCAAGAGACCCAGTACTTC CAWSLRTSGRAGQETQYF
TRBJ1-1 once . TRBV7-9 TGTGCCAGCAGCCCACAGGGTCGGGGAGCTTTCTTT CASSPQGRGAFF
TRBJ1-5 . TRBD1 TRBV27 TGTGCCAGCACCTCTAGGACAGGGGGTCAGCCCCAGCATTTT CASTSRTGGQPQHF
TRBJ2-7 . TRBD2 TRBV29-1 TGCAGCGTTGAGGGACTAGCGGGAGTCGAGCAGTACTTC CSVEGLAGVEQYF
TRBJ2-3 . . TRBV18 TGTGCCAGCTCACCCGGTTTGGGGGCCCCAGATACGCAGTATTTT CASSPGLGAPDTQYF
TRBJ1-5 . . TRBV2 TGTGCCAGCAGAGAGAGGGATCAGCCCCAGCATTTT CASRERDQPQHF